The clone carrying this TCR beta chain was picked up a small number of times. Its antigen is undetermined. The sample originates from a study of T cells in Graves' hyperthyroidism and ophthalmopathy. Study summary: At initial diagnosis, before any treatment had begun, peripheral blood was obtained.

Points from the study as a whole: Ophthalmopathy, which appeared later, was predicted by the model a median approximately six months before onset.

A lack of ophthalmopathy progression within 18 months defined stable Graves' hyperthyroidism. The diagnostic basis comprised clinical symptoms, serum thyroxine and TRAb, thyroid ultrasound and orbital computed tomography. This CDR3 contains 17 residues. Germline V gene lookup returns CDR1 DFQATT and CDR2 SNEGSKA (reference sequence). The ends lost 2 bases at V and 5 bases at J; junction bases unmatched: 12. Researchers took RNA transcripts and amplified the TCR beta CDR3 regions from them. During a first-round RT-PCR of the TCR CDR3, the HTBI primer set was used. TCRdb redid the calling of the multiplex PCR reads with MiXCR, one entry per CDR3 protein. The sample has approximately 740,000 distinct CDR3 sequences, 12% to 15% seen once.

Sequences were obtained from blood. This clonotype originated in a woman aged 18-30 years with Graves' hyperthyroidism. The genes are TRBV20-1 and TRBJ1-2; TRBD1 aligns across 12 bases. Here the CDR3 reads CSARLLGTGGFPYGYTF. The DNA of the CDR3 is TGCAGTGCTAGACTGCTGGGGACAGGGGGCTTCCCATATGGCTACACCTTC.